The clone carrying this TCR beta chain was counted at least ten times. Its antigen is currently unknown. This sample was taken from a study of response to subunit inactivated influenza vaccine. J gave up 0 bases and V 3 bases, and 13 bases lay outside the gene matches. Germline V gene sequence: CDR1 SGHAT, CDR2 FQDESV (reference sequence). This CDR3 is built from 19 residues. Overall study results and limits: A suggestion made by the authors is that each seasonal influenza vaccination recruits few new T cells.

MiXCR, run by TCRdb on the RT-PCR reads, gives a single entry per CDR3 protein. The sample includes approximately 530,000 distinct CDR3 sequences, less than 10% seen only once; the top ten take approximately 12%. The chain carries TRBV11-1 and TRBJ1-5; TRBD1 matches at 8 bases. The input for sequencing was PBMCs from blood, taken less than 25 months after vaccination. The TCR originated in a man aged 45 to 75 who received an inactivated influenza vaccine. CDR3 sequence reads: CASSFPKDRGRYSNQPQHF. CDR3 sequence (DNA): TGTGCCAGCAGCTTCCCCAAAGACAGGGGCCGATATAGCAATCAGCCCCAGCATTTT.